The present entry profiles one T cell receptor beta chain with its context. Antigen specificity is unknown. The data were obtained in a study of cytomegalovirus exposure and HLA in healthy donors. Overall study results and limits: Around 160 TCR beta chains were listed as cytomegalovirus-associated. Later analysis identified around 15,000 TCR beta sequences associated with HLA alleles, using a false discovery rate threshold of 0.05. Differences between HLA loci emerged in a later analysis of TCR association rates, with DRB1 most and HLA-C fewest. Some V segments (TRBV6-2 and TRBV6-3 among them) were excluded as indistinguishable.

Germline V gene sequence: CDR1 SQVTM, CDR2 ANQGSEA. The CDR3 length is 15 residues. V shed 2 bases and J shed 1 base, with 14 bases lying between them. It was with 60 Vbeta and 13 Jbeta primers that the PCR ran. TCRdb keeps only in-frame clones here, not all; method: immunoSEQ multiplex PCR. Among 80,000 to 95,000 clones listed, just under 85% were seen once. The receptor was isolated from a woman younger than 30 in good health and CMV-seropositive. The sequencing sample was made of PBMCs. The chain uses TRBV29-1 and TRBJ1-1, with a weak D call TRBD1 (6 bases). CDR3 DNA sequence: TGCAGCGTTGAAAAACCGGGACACCAGAACACTGAAGCTTTCTTT. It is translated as CSVEKPGHQNTEAFF.